The entry below gives a single TCR beta chain sequence along with its context. The antigen this receptor binds is unknown. No base quality information exists; no much larger clone differs at one position. This specimen comes from a study of T cell responses to AZD1222 COVID-19 vaccine (dated by TCRdb to about 2021). Background on the whole study: TCR sequencing covered 230 or so trial participants: 200 to 210 given two doses of AZD1222 and about 26 given two doses of MenACWY control vaccine. Trial participants were enrolled by age into subgroups of 18-55, 56-69 and 70-plus years, and roughly 150, 30 and 60 TCR-sequenced participants, respectively, were included in these subgroups.

The CDR3 regions of human TCRbeta chains were subjected to immunosequencing. In the original analysis: Repertoire TCRs were checked for matches against a reference library of SARS-CoV-2-specific TCRs that had been generated using the MIRA antigen-specificity platform. Breadth meant the fraction of unique TCRs that were SARS-CoV-2-associated, whereas depth meant the fraction of total T cells that were SARS-CoV-2-associated. Each spike-specific TCR was assigned to its reactive spike region and to a CD4 or CD8 class using the MIRA data. Log10-transformed breadth and depth values were compared by one-way ANOVA with Sidak's multiple comparisons tests. This is the immuneACCESS table as TCRdb keeps it, with only in-frame sequences that have V and J called. A part of the clones is gone; compared with another copy, unresolved V genes explain less than half, and the rest is unexplained. Clone size and the V and J calls come from that table; the DNA yielded D and trimming. The sample profile shows about 83,000 clones; roughly 88% of them were found once. The top ten constitute 3.4% of the sample.

The time point label on this specimen signifies: about 28 days (+/-7) after the second vaccine dose. Because spike-specific TCR depth and breadth did not differ between the two schedules, AZD1222 recipients who got a second dose at roughly 4 weeks were pooled with those who got a second dose at roughly 12 weeks. Vaccinee samples were obtained from the UK trials COV001 and COV002, which included a single-blind randomized controlled phase 2/3 trial of AZD1222 (ChAdOx1 nCoV-19) in healthy adults. Trial participant PBMC samples were collected at day 0 and day 28 after the second dose for TCRbeta chain sequencing. Overall study results and their limits: Conclusions about previously exposed vaccinees are limited, since just a handful of AZD1222 recipients were seropositive for SARS-CoV-2 at baseline. Vaccine-associated CD4 TCRs spanned the whole spike protein, with dominant responses in regions 160-218 and 743-854. Nearly half of unique spike-specific TCRs reportedly recognized epitopes outside regions mutated in the B.1.351 and B.1.1.7 variants. The 56-69-year group was small, and its depth increase did not reach significance, likely because of low power. A significant rise in spike-specific TCR breadth and depth was observed after two AZD1222 doses relative to day 0 and relative to MenACWY recipients. Because no samples from the day 14 peak response were available, repertoires could be characterized only after the peak T cell response. Participants were mostly white British and included more females than males, and it was suggested by the authors that clonal diversity may have been underestimated.

According to the germline V gene, CDR1 reads MNHNS and CDR2 reads SASEGT. The CDR3, from cysteine to phenylalanine, totals 16 residues. Just CDR3 DNA is preserved here, 48 bases in frame from base 1. After removal of 4 bases from V and 5 bases from J, the junction retains 12 bases not matched to a gene. The sequence links TRBV6-1 to TRBJ1-1, with 8 bases aligning to TRBD1. The sequence derives from an adult who received the AZD1222 COVID-19 vaccine. The source material was peripheral blood, sampled 28 days after the second AZD1222 dose. The nucleotide sequence reads TGTGCCAGCAGTGCCGGGACAGGCGGGGGATGGACTGAAGCTTTCTTT. Its amino acids are CASSAGTGGGWTEAFF.